This record covers a single TCR beta chain. The antigen is not known. These data belong to a study of cytomegalovirus exposure and HLA in healthy donors. Study outcomes and limitations: The HLA-A and HLA-B alleles of most subjects were reportedly predicted accurately from TCR beta sequences. Presence/absence analysis assumed near-uniform sequencing depth across donors.

The V and J ends lost 2 bases and 6 bases respectively, with 18 bases between them. The CDR3 is 15 amino acids. CDR1 is SGHRS, CDR2 YFSETQ, per germline. The PCR ran on 60 Vbeta and 13 Jbeta primers. Clones were read by immunoSEQ multiplex PCR, and TCRdb kept only the in-frame ones, dropping some. Here the sample spans 100,000 to 150,000 clones, 80% being singletons. The chain combines TRBV5-1 with TRBJ2-7; the D gene is possibly TRBD1 (5 bases). Sample: PBMCs. The sequence was obtained from a male donor in good health and CMV-seronegative. DNA of the CDR3: TGCGCCAGCAGCTTTGAGGTTGGGGCAGGGCGCGAGCAGTACTTC. Its protein product is CASSFEVGAGREQYF.